This section outlines one T cell receptor beta chain sequence together with its context. Its target antigen remains unknown. Base qualities are not provided; no much larger clone lies one nucleotide away. The cohort comprised fewer than 700 healthy bone marrow donors. All cohort members were sampled while nominally healthy, although unrecorded immune exposures were likely present. The donor was CMV seronegative and belonged to the group of over 300 seronegative cohort members. A peripheral blood sample was provided by each donor, and peripheral blood mononuclear cells were used for TCR beta sequencing. The Qiagen DNeasy Blood Extraction Kit was used to extract genomic DNA from the blood cell samples. The data were obtained in a study of cytomegalovirus exposure and HLA in healthy donors (dated by TCRdb to 2015 to 2018). About the full investigation: According to an earlier analysis of around 600 of the donors, some 180 million T cells yielded 117 million unique TCR beta sequences and 276 Gb of sequence data. About 280 gigabases of sequencing data and roughly 81 million unique TCR sequences made up an early release that covered several hundred HLA-typed donors. Of the approximately 400 genotyped donors, approximately 82% fell in the genetic ancestry cluster associated with self-reported Caucasian donors. The study was designed to test whether signatures of past pathogen exposure could be identified by cataloging public T cell receptors. Using immunosequencing, the study profiled T cell repertoires from fewer than 700 subjects and related those repertoires to cytomegalovirus serostatus. In addition to the first cohort of 650 to 800 subjects, a separate validation cohort of approximately 130 different subjects was used. To predict cytomegalovirus infection status, the study combined high-throughput TCR immunosequencing, statistical association of individual TCRs with disease status, and machine learning. In a later analysis, previously published TCR beta repertoires from more than 500 donors were re-analyzed and high-resolution HLA genotyping was added so that TCR occurrence patterns could be studied. Rather than drawing on any new phenotypic data, the later analysis identified candidate immune exposures from TCR beta sequences and the way those sequences occurred across donors. An earlier analysis of some 500 of the donors used high-throughput TCR beta sequencing to judge whether each TCR beta V gene segment behaved as functional or pseudogenic. Alongside the repertoire data, information on donor age, sex, ethnicity and CMV serostatus was compiled. A later genetic analysis took genome-wide SNP genotypes for about 55% of the roughly 670 donors and used that subset as a discovery cohort. All discovery cohort repertoires had been generated on a single sequencing platform. HLA typing included class I and class II loci at four-digit resolution. The number of donors typed differed by locus, with 629-630 for A, B, C, DRB1 and DQB1, around 560 for DQA1, 606 for DPA1, and 450 to 480 for DPB1. Four to six DR-DQ haplotypes were handled as single units for association and clustering because linkage in the cohort was strong. Across roughly 420 genotyped donors of the cohort, an average of about 240,000 unique TCR beta nucleotide sequences per donor were sequenced, and roughly 18% of those sequences were non-productive. Overall study results and their limits: A further reported finding was that TCR beta sequences accurately predicted the HLA-A and HLA-B alleles for most subjects in the first cohort. According to a later analysis, TCR association rates differed among HLA loci, with DRB1 alleles showing the most associated TCRs and HLA-C alleles showing the fewest. The study gave a list of about 170 TCR beta chains associated with cytomegalovirus. In a later analysis, several top co-occurrence clusters were reported to appear linked to parvovirus B19, influenza, CMV and Epstein-Barr virus. An association between a missense DCLRE1C variant and V-gene and J-gene trimming of TCR beta chains was found in a later genetic analysis and replicated in an independent cohort. According to a later analysis, most CMV-associated TCR beta chains appeared to be HLA-restricted, and the HLA associations seemed to be driven largely by CMV exposure. The presence/absence analyses assumed that sequencing depth was roughly uniform across donors, and that assumption may not be true. The classifier was reported to diagnose cytomegalovirus status with high specificity and sensitivity in both the original and validation cohorts. Across donors, most TCR sequences were observed very rarely, whereas some public TCRs were present in many individuals. CMV serostatus was the only immune exposure information available for the cohort. Some IMGT-functional V segments, including TRBV6-2 and TRBV6-3, could not be distinguished by the 87-base-pair reads and were therefore excluded. In a later analysis, HLA-associated TCR beta chains were found to be more clonally expanded and to have lower generation probabilities than equally common non-associated chains. Linkage disequilibrium might explain the correlated functional status among segregating V segments, but an unknown experimental factor could not be ruled out. Because some donors lacked HLA typing at each locus, the association tests relied only on the typed subset. In an earlier analysis of some 500 of the donors, most TCR beta V segments were observed in productive rearrangements about 87% or about 30% of the time, broadly matching IMGT annotations. Assigning TCR associations to individual alleles was difficult when HLA alleles, especially DR and DQ, strongly co-occurred. The authors suggested that the approach could potentially be generalized to other disease states and immunological phenotypes. The sequencing pipeline was judged likely to have produced a cluster of highly shared sequence variants as a technical artifact. At a false discovery rate of 0.05, a later analysis linked under 20,000 TCR beta sequences to specific HLA alleles. In this cohort, only TCR beta chains were sequenced, and detectable features were limited by the absence of alpha or paired-chain data. A few of the identified cytomegalovirus-associated TCR beta chains were confirmed in vitro to be specific for cytomegalovirus antigens. Because counts were too low, seventeen rarely observed V segments, including chromosome 9 orphons, were excluded from the earlier analysis of 500 to 700 of the donors. Compared with the roughly 670-donor mean, donors in an Asian-associated ancestry cluster had fewer N-insertions in productive TCRs, according to a later genetic analysis.

Via the germline V gene, CDR1 is MDHEN and CDR2 SYDVKM. Cut back by 7 bases and 2 bases, the V and J ends lie 15 bases apart. The CDR3 numbers 15 residues from cysteine through phenylalanine. Only CDR3 DNA is held: 45 bases, read in frame from base 1. The library was produced with the immunoSEQ multiplex PCR assay. A mixture of 60 forward primers for TCR Vbeta segments and 13 reverse primers for TCR Jbeta segments was used in the multiplex PCR. The CDR3 region of rearranged TCR beta genes was amplified from genomic DNA with a multiplex PCR assay. Amplified TCR beta libraries were sequenced as 87-base-pair reads on the Illumina HiSeq System. The study's own analysis went as follows. In a later analysis, approximately 74 million unique TCR beta chains were counted across the approximately 620 repertoires, and about 9.9 million of these chains were shared by at least two donors. Raw reads were error-corrected and collapsed into unique sequences with a nearest-neighbor algorithm that merged closely related sequences to remove PCR and sequencing errors. To assign V, D and J gene segments, CDR3 sequences were aligned to IMGT reference sequences. For a sequence to be retained, a match of at least six nucleotides was required to both a V gene segment and a J gene segment. Rearrangements were classified as productive when the CDR3 lacked stop codons and remained in frame with V and J, and all other rearrangements were classified as non-productive. Following IMGT convention, CDR3 was defined as the stretch from the second conserved V-encoded cysteine to the conserved J-encoded phenylalanine. Sequences without an unambiguous match to a single V gene segment were excluded from the earlier analysis of 500 to 700 of the donors. An earlier analysis of roughly 590 of the donors called V segments functional above 56.7% productive rearrangements and segregating when the between-donor standard deviation exceeded 5%. To diagnose cytomegalovirus status from the catalog of TCR beta chain sequences, a statistical classification framework was built. A later analysis assigned V and J genes by comparing TCR nucleotide sequences with IMGT/GENE-DB human TR gene sequences. A later analysis assigned CDR3 sequences and most-parsimonious VDJ recombination scenarios with the TCRdist pipeline. In a later analysis, every TCR beta chain was defined by the combination of its CDR3 amino acid sequence and its V-gene family, and reads without a unique V-gene family were dropped. As a way to deal with suspected cross-contamination and a sequencing artifact, a later analysis dropped nearly 600 nucleotide sequences that were highly shared and had low generation probability. A later analysis calculated a clonal expansion index for each public chain from normalized within-repertoire ranks of inferred template counts. In a later analysis, generation probabilities were computed with a VDJ recombination model fitted to out-of-frame rearrangements, and the resulting probabilities were checked against IGoR. In a later analysis, TCR-TCR, TCR-HLA and TCR-CMV co-occurrence was scored with hypergeometric tests, and a repertoire-size bias correction was applied to TCR pairs. In a later analysis, false discovery rates were estimated by permuting HLA or CMV assignments 20 times. In a later analysis, co-occurring TCRs were grouped with DBSCAN, and TCRdist sequence similarity was added when clustering was performed within HLA-allele-positive subsets. For co-occurrence clustering, repertoires with fewer than 30,000 or more than 120,000 public chains were excluded, along with roughly 5 repertoires with anomalous nucleotide sharing. TCRdb retrieved this table from immuneACCESS and kept in-frame rearrangements only. Not all clones are present; in checked studies, unresolved V genes account for under half, and no reason is known for the remainder. The DNA was the basis for D and trimming; V, J and clone size are from that table. Present in this sample are 150,000 to 200,000 clones, around 80% of which were seen just once. The top ten hold approximately 1.5% of the sample.

Sequencing was done on a sample of PBMCs. This sequence uses TRBV28 and TRBJ1-3, with a tentative D gene TRBD1 over 6 matching bases. The origin of this receptor is a man aged 35-49 years in good health and CMV-seronegative. The encoded CDR3 is CASTVTGTAGNTIYF. In nucleotide form, the sequence is TGTGCCAGCACCGTTACAGGGACCGCTGGAAACACCATATATTTT.